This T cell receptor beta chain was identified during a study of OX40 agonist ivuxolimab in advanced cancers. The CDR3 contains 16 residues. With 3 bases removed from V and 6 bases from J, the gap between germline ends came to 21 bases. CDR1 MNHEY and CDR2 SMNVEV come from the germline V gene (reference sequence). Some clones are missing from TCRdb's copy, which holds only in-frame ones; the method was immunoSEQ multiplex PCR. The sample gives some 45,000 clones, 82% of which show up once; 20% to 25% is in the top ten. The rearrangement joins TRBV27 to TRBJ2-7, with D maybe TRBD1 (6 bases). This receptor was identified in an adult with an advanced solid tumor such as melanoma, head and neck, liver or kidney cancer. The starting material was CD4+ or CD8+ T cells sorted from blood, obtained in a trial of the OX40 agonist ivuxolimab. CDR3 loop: CASSFGRARGFSEQYF. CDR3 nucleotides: TGTGCCAGCAGTTTCGGTCGGGCCAGGGGATTTAGCGAGCAGTACTTC.